This T cell receptor beta chain was identified in a study of T-cell memory formation after mild COVID-19. Study-wide background: TCR clusters were mostly confined to one donor each.

This clonotype was detected many times. Its target is not known. TCRdb re-derived calls from the 5' RACE reads in MiXCR, one entry per CDR3 protein. This table holds about 29,000 distinct CDR3 sequences, approximately 12% found once. Study-wide results and limits: Later expanders leaned CD4+, whereas clones that contracted between day 15 and 85 were balanced CD4/CD8. Pre-infection memory showed some responding clones, and this suggested that cross-reactive memory joined.

Trimming shortened V by 3 bases and J by 0 bases, and 11 bases separated the two germline ends. The germline V gene has CDR1 SGHAT and CDR2 FQNNGV. This CDR3 has 16 amino acids. The TCR sequence derives from an adult woman who had mild COVID-19 (a few samples of this study predate the infection). Cell type and time point are not known. The sequencing input was PBMCs or a T cell subset sorted from them (not recorded which). The chain recombines TRBV11-2 with TRBJ2-2; D gene unclear. The CDR3: CASSFRRQANTGELFF. In nucleotides, the CDR3 is TGTGCCAGCAGCTTCCGACGGCAGGCGAACACCGGGGAGCTGTTTTTT.